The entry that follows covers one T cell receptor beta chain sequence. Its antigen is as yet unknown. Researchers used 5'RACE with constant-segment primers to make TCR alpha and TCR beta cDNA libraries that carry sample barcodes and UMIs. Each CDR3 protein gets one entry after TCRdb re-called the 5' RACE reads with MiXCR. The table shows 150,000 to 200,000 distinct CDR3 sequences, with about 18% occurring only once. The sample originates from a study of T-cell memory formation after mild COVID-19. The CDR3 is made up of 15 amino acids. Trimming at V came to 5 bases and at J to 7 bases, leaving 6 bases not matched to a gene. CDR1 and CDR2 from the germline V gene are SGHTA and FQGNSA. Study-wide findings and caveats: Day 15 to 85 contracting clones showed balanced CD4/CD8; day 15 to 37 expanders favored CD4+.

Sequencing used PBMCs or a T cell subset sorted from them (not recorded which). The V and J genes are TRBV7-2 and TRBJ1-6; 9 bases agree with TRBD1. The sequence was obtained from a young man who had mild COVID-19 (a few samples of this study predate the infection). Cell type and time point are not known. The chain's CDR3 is CASSAPGTGNSPLHF. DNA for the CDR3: TGTGCCAGCAGCGCCCCCGGGACAGGGAATTCACCCCTCCACTTT.